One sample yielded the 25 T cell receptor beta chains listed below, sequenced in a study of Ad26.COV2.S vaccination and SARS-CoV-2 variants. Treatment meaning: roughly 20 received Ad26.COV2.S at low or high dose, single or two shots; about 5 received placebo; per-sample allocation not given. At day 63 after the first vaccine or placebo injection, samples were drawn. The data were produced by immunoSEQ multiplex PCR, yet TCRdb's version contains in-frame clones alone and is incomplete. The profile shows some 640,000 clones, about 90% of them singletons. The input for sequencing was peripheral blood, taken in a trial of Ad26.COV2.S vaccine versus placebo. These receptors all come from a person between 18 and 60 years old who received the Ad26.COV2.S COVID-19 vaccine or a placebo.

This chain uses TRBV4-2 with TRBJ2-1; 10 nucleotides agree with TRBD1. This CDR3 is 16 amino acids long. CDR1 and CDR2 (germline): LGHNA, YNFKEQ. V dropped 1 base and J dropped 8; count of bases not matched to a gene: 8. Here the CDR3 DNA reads TGTGCCAGCAGCCAAGGAGAGGGGACAGGGGTCCATGAGCAGTTCTTC. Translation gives CASSQGEGTGVHEQFF.

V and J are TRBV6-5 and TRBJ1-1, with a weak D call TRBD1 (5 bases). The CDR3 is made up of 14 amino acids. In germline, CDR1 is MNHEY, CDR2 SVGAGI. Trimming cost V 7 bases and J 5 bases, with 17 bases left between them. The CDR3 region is CASTPQGGRTEAFF. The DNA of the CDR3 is TGTGCCAGCACCCCCCAGGGCGGGAGGACTGAAGCTTTCTTT.

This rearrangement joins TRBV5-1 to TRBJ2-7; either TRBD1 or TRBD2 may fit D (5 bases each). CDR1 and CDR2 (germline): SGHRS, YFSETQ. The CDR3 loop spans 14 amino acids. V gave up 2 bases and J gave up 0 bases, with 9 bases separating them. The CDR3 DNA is TGCGCCAGCAGCTTTCTGGGGACCTCCTACGAGCAGTACTTC. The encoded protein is CASSFLGTSYEQYF.

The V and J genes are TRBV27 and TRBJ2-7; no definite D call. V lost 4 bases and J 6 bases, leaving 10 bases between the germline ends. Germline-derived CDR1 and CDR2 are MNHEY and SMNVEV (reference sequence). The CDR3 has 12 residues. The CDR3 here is CASSSHRGEQYF. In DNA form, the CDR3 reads TGTGCCAGCAGTTCCCATCGCGGCGAGCAGTACTTC.

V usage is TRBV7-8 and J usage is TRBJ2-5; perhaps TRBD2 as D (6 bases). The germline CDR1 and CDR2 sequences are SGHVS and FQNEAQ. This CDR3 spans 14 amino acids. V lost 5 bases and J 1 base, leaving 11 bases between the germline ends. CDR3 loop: CASSIRDFQETQYF. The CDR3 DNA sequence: TGTGCCAGCAGCATCCGGGACTTCCAAGAGACCCAGTACTTC.

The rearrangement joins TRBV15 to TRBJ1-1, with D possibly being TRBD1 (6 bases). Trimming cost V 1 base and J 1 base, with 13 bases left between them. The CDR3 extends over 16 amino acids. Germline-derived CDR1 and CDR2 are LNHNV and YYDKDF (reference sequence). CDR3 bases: TGTGCCACCAGCAGAGGGGGGGCTCTATCGAACACTGAAGCTTTCTTT. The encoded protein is CATSRGGALSNTEAFF.

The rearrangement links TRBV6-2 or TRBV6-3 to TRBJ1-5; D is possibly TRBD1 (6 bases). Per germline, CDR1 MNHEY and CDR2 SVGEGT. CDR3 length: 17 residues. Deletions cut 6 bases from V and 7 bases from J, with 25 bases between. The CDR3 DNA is TGTGCCAGCAGCCCCGGGACAAGGAGGGGAAAAAGCCAGCCCCAGCATTTT. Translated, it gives CASSPGTRRGKSQPQHF.

CDR3 protein: CASSQGMDQPQHF. CDR3 bases: TGTGCCAGCAGTCAGGGGATGGATCAGCCCCAGCATTTT. The V and J genes are TRBV6-5 and TRBJ1-5; possible D gene TRBD1, 6 bases. Germline CDR1 and CDR2: MNHEY and SVGAGI. V was clipped by 5 bases and J by 5 bases, with 10 bases between them. CDR3 size: 13 residues.

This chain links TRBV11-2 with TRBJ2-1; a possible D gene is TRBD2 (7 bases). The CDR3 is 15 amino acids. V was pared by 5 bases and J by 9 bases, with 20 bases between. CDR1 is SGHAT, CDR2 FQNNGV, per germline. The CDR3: CASSPMWGGAGEQFF. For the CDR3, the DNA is TGTGCCAGCAGCCCCATGTGGGGGGGGGCTGGTGAGCAGTTCTTC.

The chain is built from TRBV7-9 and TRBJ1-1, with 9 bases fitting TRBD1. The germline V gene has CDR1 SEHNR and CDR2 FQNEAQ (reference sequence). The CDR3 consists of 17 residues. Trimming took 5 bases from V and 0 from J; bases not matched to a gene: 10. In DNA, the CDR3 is TGTGCCAGCAGCCGCACAGGGGGCTCTGTGATGAACACTGAAGCTTTCTTT. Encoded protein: CASSRTGGSVMNTEAFF.

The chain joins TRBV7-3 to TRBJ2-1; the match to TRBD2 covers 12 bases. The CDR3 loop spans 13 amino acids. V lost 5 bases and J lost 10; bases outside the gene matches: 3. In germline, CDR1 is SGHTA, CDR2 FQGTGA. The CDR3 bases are TGTGCCAGCAGCCGGACTAGCGGGGAAGAGCAGTTCTTC. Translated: CASSRTSGEEQFF.

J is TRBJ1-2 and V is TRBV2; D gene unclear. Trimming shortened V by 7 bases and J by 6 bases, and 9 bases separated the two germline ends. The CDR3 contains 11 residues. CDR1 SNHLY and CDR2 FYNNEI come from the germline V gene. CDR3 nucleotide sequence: TGTGCCAGCACCGAATGGGATGGCTACACCTTC. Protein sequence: CASTEWDGYTF.

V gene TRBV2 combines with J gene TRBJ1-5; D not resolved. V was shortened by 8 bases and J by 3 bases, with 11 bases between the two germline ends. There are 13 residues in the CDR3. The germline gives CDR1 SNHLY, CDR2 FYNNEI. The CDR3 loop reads CASQRVLNQPQHF. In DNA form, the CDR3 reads TGTGCCAGCCAAAGGGTCCTCAATCAGCCCCAGCATTTT.

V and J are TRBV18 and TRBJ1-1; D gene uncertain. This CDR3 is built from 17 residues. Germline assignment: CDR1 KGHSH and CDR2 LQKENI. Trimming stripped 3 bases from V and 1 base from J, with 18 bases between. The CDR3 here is CASSPFRSAGPNTEAFF. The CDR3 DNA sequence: TGTGCCAGCTCACCTTTTCGGTCGGCAGGACCGAACACTGAAGCTTTCTTT.

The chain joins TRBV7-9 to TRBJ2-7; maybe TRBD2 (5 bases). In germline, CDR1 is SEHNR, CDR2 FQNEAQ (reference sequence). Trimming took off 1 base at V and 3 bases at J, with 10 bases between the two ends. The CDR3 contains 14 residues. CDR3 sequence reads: CASSLGPGGYEQYF. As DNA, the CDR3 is TGTGCCAGCAGCTTAGGACCTGGAGGCTACGAGCAGTACTTC. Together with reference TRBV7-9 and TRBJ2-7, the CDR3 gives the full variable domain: DTGVSQNPRHKITKRGQNVTFRCDPISEHNRLYWYRQTLGQGPEFLTYFQNEAQLEKSRLLSDRFSAERPKGSFSTLEIQRTEQGDSAMYLCASSLGPGGYEQYFGPGTRLTVT.

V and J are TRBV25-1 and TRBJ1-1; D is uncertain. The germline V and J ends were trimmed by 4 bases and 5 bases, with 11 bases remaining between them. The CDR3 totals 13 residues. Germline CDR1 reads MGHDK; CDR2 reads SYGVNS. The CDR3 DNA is TGTGCCAGCAGTGTCGGACTGCGGACTGAAGCTTTCTTT. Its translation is CASSVGLRTEAFF.

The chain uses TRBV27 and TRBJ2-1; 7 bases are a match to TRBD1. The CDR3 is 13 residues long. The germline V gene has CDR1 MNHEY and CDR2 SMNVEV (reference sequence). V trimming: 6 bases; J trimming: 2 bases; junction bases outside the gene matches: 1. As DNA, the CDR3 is TGTGCCAGCAGCACAGGGGCCTACAATGAGCAGTTCTTC. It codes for CASSTGAYNEQFF.

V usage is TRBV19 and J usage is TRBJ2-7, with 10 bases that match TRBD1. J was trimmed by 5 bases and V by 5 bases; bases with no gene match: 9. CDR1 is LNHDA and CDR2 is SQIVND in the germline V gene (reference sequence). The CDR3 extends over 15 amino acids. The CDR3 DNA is TGTGCCAGTAGTGGCTCGGGACAGGGGTGGAACGAGCAGTACTTC. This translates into CASSGSGQGWNEQYF.

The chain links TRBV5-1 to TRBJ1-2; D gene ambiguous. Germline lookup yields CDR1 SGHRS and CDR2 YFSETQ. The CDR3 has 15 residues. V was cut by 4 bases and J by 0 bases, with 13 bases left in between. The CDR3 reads CASSATVPANYGYTF. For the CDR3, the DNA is TGCGCCAGCAGCGCGACGGTGCCAGCTAACTATGGCTACACCTTC.

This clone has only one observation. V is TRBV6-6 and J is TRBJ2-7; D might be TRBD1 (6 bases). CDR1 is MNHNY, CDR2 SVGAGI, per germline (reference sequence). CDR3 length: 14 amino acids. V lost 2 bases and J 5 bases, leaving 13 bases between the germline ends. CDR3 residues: CASSYRQVIDEQYF. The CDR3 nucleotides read TGTGCCAGCAGTTACCGACAGGTCATAGACGAGCAGTACTTC.

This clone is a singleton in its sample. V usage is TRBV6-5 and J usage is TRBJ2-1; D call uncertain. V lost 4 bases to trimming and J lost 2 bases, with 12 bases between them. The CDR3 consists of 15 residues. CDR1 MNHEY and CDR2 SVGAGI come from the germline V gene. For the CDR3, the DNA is TGTGCCAGCAGTTCTACCCGCCCGACCTACAATGAGCAGTTCTTC. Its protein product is CASSSTRPTYNEQFF.

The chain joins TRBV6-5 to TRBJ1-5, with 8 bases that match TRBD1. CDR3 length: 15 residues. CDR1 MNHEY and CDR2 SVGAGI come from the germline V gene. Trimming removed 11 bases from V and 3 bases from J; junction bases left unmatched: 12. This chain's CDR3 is CASNPTGADNQPQHF. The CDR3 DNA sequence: TGTGCCTCCAATCCGACAGGGGCCGACAATCAGCCCCAGCATTTT.

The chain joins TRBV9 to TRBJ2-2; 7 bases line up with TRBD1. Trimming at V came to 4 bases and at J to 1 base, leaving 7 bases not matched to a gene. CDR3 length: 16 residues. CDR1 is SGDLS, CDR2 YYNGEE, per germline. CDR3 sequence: CASSPPTGENTGELFF. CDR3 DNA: TGTGCCAGCAGCCCACCAACAGGGGAGAACACCGGGGAGCTGTTTTTT.

CDR3 residues: CAISNDGGVYSPLHF. As DNA, the CDR3 is TGTGCCATCAGTAATGACGGAGGGGTATATTCACCCCTCCACTTT. The rearrangement joins TRBV10-3 to TRBJ1-6; D might be TRBD1 (5 bases). Trimming left V 5 bases short and J 8 bases short, with 16 bases between. Germline V gives CDR1 ENHRY, CDR2 SYGVKD. CDR3 size: 15 residues.

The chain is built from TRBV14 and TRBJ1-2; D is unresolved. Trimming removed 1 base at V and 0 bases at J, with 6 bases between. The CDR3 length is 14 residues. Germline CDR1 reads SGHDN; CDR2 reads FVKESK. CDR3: CASSQGVTNYGYTF. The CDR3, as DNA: TGTGCCAGCAGCCAAGGAGTGACTAACTATGGCTACACCTTC.